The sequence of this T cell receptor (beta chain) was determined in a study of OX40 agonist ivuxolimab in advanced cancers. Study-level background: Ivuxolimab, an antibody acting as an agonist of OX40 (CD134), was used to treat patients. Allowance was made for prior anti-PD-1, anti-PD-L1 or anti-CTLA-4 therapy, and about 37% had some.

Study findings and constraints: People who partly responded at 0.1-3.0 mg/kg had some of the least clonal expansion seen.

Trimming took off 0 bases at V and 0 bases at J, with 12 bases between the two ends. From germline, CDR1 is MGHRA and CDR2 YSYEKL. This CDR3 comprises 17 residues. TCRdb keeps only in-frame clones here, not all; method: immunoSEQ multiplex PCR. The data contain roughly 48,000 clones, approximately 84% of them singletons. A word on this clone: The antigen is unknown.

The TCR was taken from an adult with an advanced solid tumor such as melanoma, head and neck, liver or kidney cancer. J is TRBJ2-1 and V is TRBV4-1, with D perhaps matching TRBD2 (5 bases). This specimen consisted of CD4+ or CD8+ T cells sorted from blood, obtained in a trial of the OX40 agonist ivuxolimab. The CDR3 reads CASSQDQSGSSYNEQFF. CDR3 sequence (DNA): TGCGCCAGCAGCCAAGATCAGAGTGGGAGCTCCTACAATGAGCAGTTCTTC.